This passage covers 14 T cell receptor beta chains from one sample sequenced in a study of blood T cell repertoires in COVID-19. TCRdb's copy holds only in-frame clones and misses some; the assay was immunoSEQ multiplex PCR. The data hold 220,000 or so clones, with 90% observed a single time. The sequenced sample consisted of PBMCs or T cells enriched from blood (not recorded which). The receptors originated from a man aged 25 to 45 who had been exposed to COVID-19.

DNA of the CDR3: TGTGCCAGCAGCTTAACCCCGGGTGCCCTCGAGCAGTACTTC. Its translation: CASSLTPGALEQYF. The gene calls are TRBV7-3 and TRBJ2-7, with D uncertain. The length of the CDR3 is 14 residues. Looked up from germline, CDR1 is SGHTA and CDR2 is FQGTGA. The V end lost 0 bases, the J end lost 6 bases, and 12 bases lay between the germline ends.

This clone was observed a handful of times. The rearrangement links TRBV6-4 to TRBJ1-2; D is perhaps TRBD1 (5 bases). The CDR3 spans 15 residues. V lost 3 bases to trimming and J lost 2 bases, with 13 bases between them. Germline V gene lookup returns CDR1 MRHNA and CDR2 SNTAGT. CDR3 protein: CASSDSTVDNYGYTF. In DNA form, the CDR3 reads TGTGCCAGCAGTGATTCGACAGTCGACAACTATGGCTACACCTTC.

The chain is built from TRBV7-8 and TRBJ1-4, with D perhaps matching TRBD1 (5 bases). V lost 5 bases, J lost 0 bases, and 10 bases lay in between. CDR1 SGHVS and CDR2 FQNEAQ come from the germline V gene. The CDR3 is 15 residues long. The CDR3 bases are TGTGCCAGCAGCCCCTGGGGGGCAACTAATGAAAAACTGTTTTTT. Translation gives CASSPWGATNEKLFF.

This chain connects TRBV5-1 to TRBJ2-6; tentatively, D is TRBD2 (6 bases). Germline V gene data show CDR1 as SGHRS and CDR2 as YFSETQ. Trimming shortened V by 4 bases and J by 2 bases, and 13 bases separated the two germline ends. CDR3 length equals 16 residues. CDR3 amino acids: CASSPGDRTGANVLTF. The DNA for the CDR3 is TGCGCCAGCAGCCCGGGAGATAGGACTGGGGCCAACGTCCTGACTTTC.

This clone was seen just once. The CDR3: CASSITTGYQETQYF. The CDR3, as DNA: TGTGCCAGTAGTATCACCACAGGGTACCAAGAGACCCAGTACTTC. The chain links TRBV19 to TRBJ2-5; possible D gene TRBD1, 6 bases. CDR1 is LNHDA and CDR2 is SQIVND in the germline V gene (reference sequence). V was clipped by 3 bases and J by 0 bases, with 11 bases between them. There are 15 residues in the CDR3.

This rearrangement joins TRBV7-2 to TRBJ1-1; D may be TRBD1 (5 bases). CDR3 length equals 15 residues. CDR1 SGHTA and CDR2 FQGNSA come from the germline V gene. V was clipped by 1 base and J by 3 bases, with 12 bases between them. The CDR3 DNA reads TGTGCCAGCAGCTTAGTCGGGGGTCGGGACACTGAAGCTTTCTTT. Protein: CASSLVGGRDTEAFF.

CDR3 sequence (DNA): TGTGCCAGCAGTCCACCGCGACTAACCGTCGGGGAGCAGTTCTTC. Protein: CASSPPRLTVGEQFF. The chain joins TRBV28 to TRBJ2-1, with D maybe TRBD2 (5 bases). The CDR3 sequence is 15 residues long. The V end lost 5 bases, the J end lost 10 bases, and 21 bases lay between the germline ends. Germline V gene lookup returns CDR1 MDHEN and CDR2 SYDVKM.

The J gene is TRBJ1-4, the V gene TRBV5-6, with a possible D match to TRBD1 (6 bases). Germline V gene lookup returns CDR1 SGHDT and CDR2 YYEEEE. The CDR3 runs to 15 residues. Trimming pared 6 bases from V and 6 bases from J, leaving 18 bases between. CDR3 DNA sequence: TGTGCCAGCAACCTCAGGGGACCAGGGGATGAAAAACTGTTTTTT. This sequence encodes CASNLRGPGDEKLFF.

This chain joins TRBV5-4 and TRBJ2-1; 8 bases align to TRBD1. With 4 bases clipped from V and 10 bases from J, the junction kept 10 bases outside the gene matches. This CDR3 has 14 residues. CDR1 SGHNT and CDR2 YYREEE come from the germline V gene (reference sequence). Written as DNA, the CDR3 is TGTGCCAGCAGCGCCCAGGGGGCGCGGGTGGAGCAGTTCTTC. It is translated as CASSAQGARVEQFF.

This chain connects TRBV6-1 to TRBJ1-5; TRBD1 is a possible D gene (6 bases). The CDR3 is 16 amino acids. V lost 1 base to trimming and J lost 3 bases, with 13 bases between them. Germline assignment: CDR1 MNHNS and CDR2 SASEGT. CDR3 amino acids: CASSEGDRRLNQPQHF. CDR3 nucleotides: TGTGCCAGCAGTGAAGGTGACAGGCGCCTCAATCAGCCCCAGCATTTT.

The V and J genes are TRBV5-4 and TRBJ2-7; the D gene is possibly TRBD2 (6 bases). Germline CDR1 reads SGHNT; CDR2 reads YYREEE (reference sequence). The CDR3 consists of 12 residues. Trimming took 2 bases from V and 7 from J, leaving 10 bases between them. The CDR3 region has the DNA TGTGCCAGCAGCTTCCACGGGGGAGAGCAGTACTTC. Translated, it gives CASSFHGGEQYF.

The chain has TRBV4-2 and TRBJ1-2, with 7 bases aligning to TRBD1. V lost 3 bases and J lost 4; bases outside the gene matches: 14. Looked up from germline, CDR1 is LGHNA and CDR2 is YNFKEQ. The CDR3 extends over 17 amino acids. DNA of the CDR3: TGTGCCAGCAGCCAGGGGGCACTGGGACAGTCACCCTATGGCTACACCTTC. Translation gives CASSQGALGQSPYGYTF.

The DNA of the CDR3 is TGTGCCAGCAGTCCGGGGGGCCCTCATTCGGCCCAGTACTTC. This gives the protein CASSPGGPHSAQYF. The chain uses TRBV7-7 and TRBJ2-5; D is possibly TRBD2 (7 bases). Trimming removed 6 bases from V and 9 bases from J, with 20 bases in between. The germline V gene has CDR1 SSHAT and CDR2 FNYEAQ (reference sequence). The CDR3 covers 14 residues.

This clone has only a few counts. The V call is TRBV18, the J call TRBJ1-1; D call uncertain. The CDR3 is 13 residues long. The germline gives CDR1 KGHSH, CDR2 LQKENI. The V gene lost 4 bases and the J gene lost 3 bases, with 9 bases spanning the gap. CDR3 in amino acids: CASSQARDTEAFF. CDR3 sequence (DNA): TGTGCCAGCTCACAAGCCCGGGACACTGAAGCTTTCTTT.